The clone carrying this T cell receptor beta chain was counted between two and nine times. Its specificity is not known. V dropped 0 bases and J dropped 1 base, with 21 bases sitting between them. Germline V lookup: CDR1 SGDLS, CDR2 YYNGEE. The CDR3 has 19 amino acids. These data originate in a study of CD8 T cells in ankylosing spondylitis. Study results and caveats: In ankylosing spondylitis blood, a motif of roughly eight highly homologous TCR beta variants appeared characteristic.

Library preparation for TCR beta used quantitative 5'-RACE with molecular barcodes. Each CDR3 protein is one row after TCRdb ran MiXCR on the 5' RACE reads. The table includes some 700,000 distinct CDR3 sequences, 15% to 20% detected once. Sequencing input: blood, either unsorted or a sorted T cell fraction (not recorded which). The chain employs TRBV9 and TRBJ2-3; D gene unclear. The receptor was isolated from a male donor with ankylosing spondylitis. CDR3 in DNA: TGTGCCAGCAGCGTAGTCGTACTAAGCCACAGAGCACGCACAGATACGCAGTATTTT. This codes for CASSVVVLSHRARTDTQYF. Looking up the rest from reference TRBV9 and TRBJ2-3 gives the full variable domain: DSGVTQTPKHLITATGQRVTLRCSPRSGDLSVYWYQQSLDQGLQFLIQYYNGEERAKGNILERFSAQQFPDLHSELNLSSLELGDSALYFCASSVVVLSHRARTDTQYFGPGTRLTVL.